One sample yielded the 25 T cell receptor beta chains listed below, sequenced in a study of blood T cell repertoires in COVID-19. The repertoire was sequenced with immunoSEQ multiplex PCR; TCRdb's copy has only in-frame clones and lacks some. The table lists about 150,000 clones, roughly 74% of them singletons. The sequencing sample was made of peripheral blood. Receptor source: a woman older than 75 with acute or convalescent COVID-19.

This chain uses TRBV11-2 with TRBJ2-5, with 10 positions matching TRBD2. Trimming at V came to 1 base and at J to 3 bases, leaving 2 bases not matched to a gene. This CDR3 comprises 15 residues. The germline V gene has CDR1 SGHAT and CDR2 FQNNGV. The CDR3 bases are TGTGCCAGCAGCTTAGTACTAGCGGGGAAAGAGACCCAGTACTTC. It codes for CASSLVLAGKETQYF.

This chain uses TRBV5-1 with TRBJ2-7, with 8 bases that match TRBD1. J gave up 2 bases and V 3 bases, and 7 bases lay outside the gene matches. The V gene's germline CDR1 is SGHRS and CDR2 YFSETQ. The CDR3 has 15 amino acids. CDR3 sequence: CASSWRTGSAYEQYF. CDR3 in DNA: TGCGCCAGCAGCTGGAGGACAGGGTCAGCCTACGAGCAGTACTTC.

The chain uses TRBV18 and TRBJ2-3; 13 bases map to TRBD2. The CDR3 is 14 residues long. V was clipped by 6 bases and J by 4 bases; unmatched bases: 1. CDR1 and CDR2 from the germline V gene are KGHSH and LQKENI. The CDR3 DNA reads as TGTGCCAGCTCCGGACTAGCGGGGGCAGATACGCAGTATTTT. It encodes CASSGLAGADTQYF.

The chain couples TRBV3-1 (or the pseudogene TRBV3-2) to TRBJ1-5; the D is unclear. This CDR3 has 16 residues. Germline values: CDR1 LGHDT, CDR2 YNNKEL (reference sequence). Trimming left V 1 base short and J 1 base short, with 11 bases between. CDR3 DNA sequence: TGTGCCAGCAGCCAAGGGGGAGGAAGAAGCAATCAGCCCCAGCATTTT. It codes for CASSQGGGRSNQPQHF.

This sequence joins TRBV5-6 and TRBJ1-2; the D gene is possibly TRBD1 (5 bases). Germline assignment: CDR1 SGHDT and CDR2 YYEEEE. Trimming pared 2 bases from V and 4 bases from J, leaving 12 bases between. The CDR3 spans 14 residues. The CDR3 is CASSFPDSSYGYTF. CDR3 bases: TGTGCCAGCAGCTTTCCCGACAGCTCCTATGGCTACACCTTC.

This rearrangement joins TRBV19 to TRBJ1-5; D perhaps matches TRBD1 (5 bases). Trimming cost V 6 bases and J 0 bases, with 12 bases left between them. This CDR3 contains 15 residues. Germline V gives CDR1 LNHDA, CDR2 SQIVND (reference sequence). The CDR3 nucleotides read TGTGCCAGTAGCATGACAGTTAATAGCAATCAGCCCCAGCATTTT. Translation gives CASSMTVNSNQPQHF.

DNA of the CDR3: TGTGCCAGCCGGAACCGGGACAGGGGGCTCTACGAGCAGTACTTC. Residues: CASRNRDRGLYEQYF. The genes are TRBV6-5 and TRBJ2-7, with 12 bases aligning to TRBD1. Trimming took 8 bases from V and 3 from J; bases not matched to a gene: 8. The CDR3 length is 15 residues. Per the germline V gene, CDR1 is MNHEY and CDR2 is SVGAGI.

V is TRBV30 and J is TRBJ1-3; 10 nucleotides match TRBD1. There are 21 residues in the CDR3. In germline, CDR1 is GTSNPN, CDR2 SVGIG (reference sequence). The V gene end was trimmed by 4 bases and the J gene end by 0 bases; junction bases not matched to a gene: 21. The CDR3 region is CAWIGDRGHPSLPRSGNTIYF. CDR3 nucleotide sequence: TGTGCCTGGATTGGTGACAGGGGGCATCCCAGCCTACCGCGCTCTGGAAACACCATATATTTT.

This clone was recorded many times. This chain uses TRBV2 with TRBJ1-1; perhaps TRBD1 as D (6 bases). Trimming took off 7 bases at V and 5 bases at J, with 14 bases between the two ends. The CDR3 covers 13 residues. Germline V CDR1 and CDR2: SNHLY, FYNNEI. The CDR3 coding sequence is TGTGCCAGCACCCTAGGGGGTTGGACTGAAGCTTTCTTT. Amino acids: CASTLGGWTEAFF.

The V call is TRBV7-2, the J call TRBJ1-2, with 9 nucleotides matching TRBD1. V shed 7 bases, J shed 0 bases, and the junction held 3 bases outside the gene matches. Germline CDR1 is SGHTA and CDR2 is FQGNSA. This CDR3 region has 14 residues. The CDR3 here is CASKTGGANYGYTF. The CDR3 DNA reads TGTGCCAGCAAGACAGGGGGAGCTAACTATGGCTACACCTTC.

The rearrangement links TRBV6-4 to TRBJ2-4, with D possibly TRBD1 on 5 matching bases. V gave up 8 bases and J gave up 0 bases, with 17 bases separating them. Germline V gene sequence: CDR1 MRHNA, CDR2 SNTAGT. The CDR3 covers 16 residues. The CDR3 region has the DNA TGTGCCAGCTCTACCAGGACATTTCTAGCCAAAAACATTCAGTACTTC. Translating it yields CASSTRTFLAKNIQYF.

The V and J genes are TRBV28 and TRBJ1-5; D not resolved. The V gene's germline CDR1 is MDHEN and CDR2 SYDVKM. The CDR3 has 15 amino acids. V was pared by 3 bases and J by 4 bases, with 13 bases between. Here the CDR3 DNA reads TGTGCCAGCAGTTTTAGGAGGTTACTTAATCAGCCCCAGCATTTT. It encodes CASSFRRLLNQPQHF.

The chain has TRBV18 and TRBJ2-1; tentatively, D is TRBD2 (6 bases). CDR1 is KGHSH, CDR2 LQKENI, per germline. This CDR3 spans 15 amino acids. V dropped 2 bases and J dropped 6 bases, with 14 bases sitting between them. CDR3 sequence: CASSPGFSAGNEQFF. The DNA of the CDR3 is TGTGCCAGCTCACCAGGGTTTTCAGCGGGCAATGAGCAGTTCTTC.

This clone was counted a few times. This rearrangement joins TRBV27 to TRBJ1-2; D uncertain. Trimming shortened V by 4 bases and J by 5 bases, and 5 bases separated the two germline ends. The CDR3 is 11 amino acids. CDR1 MNHEY and CDR2 SMNVEV come from the germline V gene (reference sequence). CDR3 nucleotides: TGTGCCAGCAGTTCAGGTTATGGCTACACCTTC. It encodes CASSSGYGYTF.

This clone was counted only a few times. This chain links TRBV19 with TRBJ1-5, with TRBD1 identical over 7 bases. This CDR3 spans 15 amino acids. The trim removed 2 bases at V and 5 bases at J, leaving 6 bases unmatched. CDR1 and CDR2 from the germline V gene are LNHDA and SQIVND (reference sequence). The CDR3 is CASSIHRGTHQPQHF. The CDR3 nucleotides read TGTGCCAGTAGTATACACAGGGGCACCCATCAGCCCCAGCATTTT.

This sequence joins TRBV30 and TRBJ1-3, with 9 bases matching TRBD1. There are 16 residues in the CDR3. Germline assignment: CDR1 GTSNPN and CDR2 SVGIG (reference sequence). With 2 bases clipped from V and 4 bases from J, the junction kept 9 bases outside the gene matches. Here the CDR3 DNA reads TGTGCCTGGAGTTATCCGGGACAGGGAGCGGGAAACACCATATATTTT. It is translated as CAWSYPGQGAGNTIYF. Together with reference TRBV30 and TRBJ1-3, the CDR3 gives the full variable domain: SQTIHQWPATLVQPVGSPLSLECTVEGTSNPNLYWYRQAAGRGLQLLFYSVGIGQISSEVPQNLSASRPQDRQFILSSKKLLLSDSGFYLCAWSYPGQGAGNTIYFGEGSWLTVV.

This chain links TRBV5-1 with TRBJ2-2, with 8 bases fitting TRBD1. The CDR3 extends over 15 amino acids. Germline lookup yields CDR1 SGHRS and CDR2 YFSETQ. Germline trimming cut 4 bases from V and 0 bases from J; bases unmatched to any gene: 2. This CDR3 reads CASSDRGSNTGELFF. In DNA form, the CDR3 reads TGCGCCAGCAGCGACAGGGGCTCGAACACCGGGGAGCTGTTTTTT.

This clone was observed a handful of times. The chain carries TRBV7-9 and TRBJ2-7; TRBD2 might be the D (6 bases). V was trimmed by 1 base and J by 6 bases, leaving 10 bases between them. CDR3 length: 13 amino acids. Germline V CDR1 and CDR2: SEHNR, FQNEAQ (reference sequence). The DNA of the CDR3 is TGTGCCAGCAGCTTAGTCGGAGGGTCCGAGCAGTACTTC. It specifies CASSLVGGSEQYF. Full variable domain (outside the CDR3, taken from reference TRBV7-9 and TRBJ2-7): DTGVSQNPRHKITKRGQNVTFRCDPISEHNRLYWYRQTLGQGPEFLTYFQNEAQLEKSRLLSDRFSAERPKGSFSTLEIQRTEQGDSAMYLCASSLVGGSEQYFGPGTRLTVT.

The chain combines TRBV28 with TRBJ1-2; 9 bases line up with TRBD1. V lost 11 bases and J lost 5; bases outside the gene matches: 12. The V gene's germline CDR1 is MDHEN and CDR2 SYDVKM. This CDR3 is built from 14 residues. The CDR3: CACKLTGGTYGYTF. As DNA, the CDR3 is TGTGCCTGTAAACTCACAGGGGGCACTTATGGCTACACCTTC.

V is TRBV3-1 (or the pseudogene TRBV3-2) and J is TRBJ1-2; D gene uncertain. Germline loops: CDR1 LGHDT, CDR2 YNNKEL (reference sequence). This CDR3 has 13 residues. The V gene lost 0 bases and the J gene lost 7 bases, with 9 bases spanning the gap. CDR3 residues: CASSQEGGGGYTF. The CDR3 DNA follows: TGTGCCAGCAGCCAAGAAGGAGGAGGTGGCTACACCTTC.

The gene calls are TRBV7-2 and TRBJ2-7, with 10 bases lining up with TRBD1. Germline V gene lookup returns CDR1 SGHTA and CDR2 FQGNSA. Germline trimming cut 2 bases from V and 3 bases from J; bases unmatched to any gene: 7. The CDR3 runs to 16 residues. The CDR3 coding sequence is TGTGCCAGCAGCTTATCCTGGACAGGGGGTATCTACGAGCAGTACTTC. Protein: CASSLSWTGGIYEQYF.

V gene TRBV11-2 combines with J gene TRBJ2-2, with D tentatively TRBD2 (5 bases). This CDR3 comprises 13 residues. In germline, CDR1 is SGHAT, CDR2 FQNNGV. Trimming took off 3 bases at V and 7 bases at J, with 9 bases between the two ends. CDR3 region: CASSFDGSGELFF. The CDR3 DNA follows: TGTGCCAGCAGCTTTGATGGGAGCGGGGAGCTGTTTTTT.

This sequence joins TRBV7-3 and TRBJ1-2, with 9 bases lining up with TRBD1. The CDR3 covers 14 residues. V lost 5 bases to trimming and J lost 10 bases; unmatched junction nucleotides: 11. The V gene's germline CDR1 is SGHTA and CDR2 FQGTGA. The CDR3 nucleotides read TGTGCCAGCAGCCCCCAACAAACAGGGGGCGCCTACACCTTC. As protein: CASSPQQTGGAYTF.

The chain employs TRBV14 and TRBJ2-7, with D possibly matching TRBD1 (7 bases). The CDR3 sequence is 16 residues long. Germline loops: CDR1 SGHDN, CDR2 FVKESK. V was trimmed by 1 base and J by 6 bases, leaving 19 bases between them. The CDR3 DNA follows: TGTGCCAGCAGCCAAGCCCTCCGGACGCAGGGGGGCGAGCAGTACTTC. The encoded protein is CASSQALRTQGGEQYF.

The genes are TRBV4-1 and TRBJ1-1, with no clear D. Per germline, CDR1 MGHRA and CDR2 YSYEKL. V was pared by 4 bases and J by 1 base, with 7 bases between. The CDR3 is made up of 13 amino acids. CDR3 nucleotides: TGCGCCAGCAGCCGGAGCAGGAACACTGAAGCTTTCTTT. Protein: CASSRSRNTEAFF.